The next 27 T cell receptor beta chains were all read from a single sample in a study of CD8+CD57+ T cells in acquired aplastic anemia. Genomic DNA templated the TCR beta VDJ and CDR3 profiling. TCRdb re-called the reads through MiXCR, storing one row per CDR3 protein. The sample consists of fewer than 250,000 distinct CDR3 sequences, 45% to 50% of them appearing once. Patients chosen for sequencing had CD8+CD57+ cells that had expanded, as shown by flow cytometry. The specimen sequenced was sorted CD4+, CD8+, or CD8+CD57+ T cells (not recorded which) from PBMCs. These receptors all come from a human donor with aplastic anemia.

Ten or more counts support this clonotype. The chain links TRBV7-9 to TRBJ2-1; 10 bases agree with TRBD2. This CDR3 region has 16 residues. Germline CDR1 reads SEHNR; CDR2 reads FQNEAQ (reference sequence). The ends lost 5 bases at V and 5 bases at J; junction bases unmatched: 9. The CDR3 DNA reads TGTGCCAGCAGCAACTCCCTAGCGGGAGATAACAATGAGCAGTTCTTC. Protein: CASSNSLAGDNNEQFF. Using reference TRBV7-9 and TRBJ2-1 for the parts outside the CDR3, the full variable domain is DTGVSQNPRHKITKRGQNVTFRCDPISEHNRLYWYRQTLGQGPEFLTYFQNEAQLEKSRLLSDRFSAERPKGSFSTLEIQRTEQGDSAMYLCASSNSLAGDNNEQFFGPGTRLTVL.

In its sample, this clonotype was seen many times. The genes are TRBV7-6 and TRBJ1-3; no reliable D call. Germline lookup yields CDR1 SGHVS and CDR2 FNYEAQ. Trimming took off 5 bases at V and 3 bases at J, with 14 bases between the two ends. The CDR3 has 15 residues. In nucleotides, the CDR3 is TGTGCCAGCAGCCCCTTAGACGGGATTGGAAACACCATATATTTT. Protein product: CASSPLDGIGNTIYF.

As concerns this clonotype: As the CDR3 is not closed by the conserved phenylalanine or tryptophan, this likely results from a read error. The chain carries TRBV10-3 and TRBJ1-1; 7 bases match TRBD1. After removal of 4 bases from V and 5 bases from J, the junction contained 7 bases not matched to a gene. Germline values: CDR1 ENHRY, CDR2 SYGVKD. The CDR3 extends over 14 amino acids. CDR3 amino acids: CAISVRGQGTEAFL. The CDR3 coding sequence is TGTGCCATCAGTGTTAGGGGGCAGGGTACTGAAGCTTTCCTT.

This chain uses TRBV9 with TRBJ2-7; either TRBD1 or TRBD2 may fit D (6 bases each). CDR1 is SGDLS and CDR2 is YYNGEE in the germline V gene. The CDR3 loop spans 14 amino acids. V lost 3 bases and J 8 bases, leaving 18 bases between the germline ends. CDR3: CASSAKGGPIKQYF. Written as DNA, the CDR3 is TGTGCCAGCAGCGCCAAGGGGGGTCCCATTAAGCAGTACTTC.

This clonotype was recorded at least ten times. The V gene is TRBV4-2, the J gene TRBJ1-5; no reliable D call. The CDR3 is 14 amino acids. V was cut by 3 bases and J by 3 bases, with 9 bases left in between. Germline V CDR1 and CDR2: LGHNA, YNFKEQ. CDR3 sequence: CASSQPGDNQPQHF. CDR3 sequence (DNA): TGTGCCAGCAGCCAGCCTGGGGACAATCAGCCCCAGCATTTT.

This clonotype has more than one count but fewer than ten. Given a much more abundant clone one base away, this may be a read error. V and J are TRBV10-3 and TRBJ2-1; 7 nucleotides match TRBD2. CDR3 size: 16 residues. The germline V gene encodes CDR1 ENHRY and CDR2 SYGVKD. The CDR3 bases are TGTGCCATCAGTGGCCGGGGGAGGGTGCCCCACAATGAGCAGCTCTTC. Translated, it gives CAISGRGRVPHNEQLF.

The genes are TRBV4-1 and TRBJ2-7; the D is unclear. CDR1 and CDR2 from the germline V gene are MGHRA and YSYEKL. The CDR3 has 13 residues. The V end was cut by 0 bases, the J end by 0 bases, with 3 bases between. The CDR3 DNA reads TGCGCCAGCAGCCAAGACGCCTCCTACGAGCAGTACTTC. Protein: CASSQDASYEQYF.

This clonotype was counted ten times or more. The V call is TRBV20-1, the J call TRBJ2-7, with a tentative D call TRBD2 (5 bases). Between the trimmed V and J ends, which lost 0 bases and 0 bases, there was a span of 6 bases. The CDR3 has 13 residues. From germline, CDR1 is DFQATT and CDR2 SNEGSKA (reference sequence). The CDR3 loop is CSARERDSYEQYF. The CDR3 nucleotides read TGCAGTGCTAGAGAGAGGGACTCCTACGAGCAGTACTTC.

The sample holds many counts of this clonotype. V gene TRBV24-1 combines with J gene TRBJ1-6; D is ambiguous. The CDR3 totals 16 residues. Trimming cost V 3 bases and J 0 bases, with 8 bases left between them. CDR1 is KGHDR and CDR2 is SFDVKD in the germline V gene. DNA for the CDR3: TGTGCCACCAGTGATGGTCTAACCTCCTATAATTCACCCCTCCACTTT. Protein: CATSDGLTSYNSPLHF.

DNA of the CDR3: TGCAGTGCCACGACAGGGTCTAGCAATCAGCCCCAGCATTTT. It translates to CSATTGSSNQPQHF. V usage is TRBV20-1 and J usage is TRBJ1-5; TRBD1 aligns across 7 bases. This CDR3 comprises 14 residues. Germline CDR1 DFQATT, CDR2 SNEGSKA (reference sequence). Trimming removed 6 bases from V and 0 bases from J; junction bases left unmatched: 5.

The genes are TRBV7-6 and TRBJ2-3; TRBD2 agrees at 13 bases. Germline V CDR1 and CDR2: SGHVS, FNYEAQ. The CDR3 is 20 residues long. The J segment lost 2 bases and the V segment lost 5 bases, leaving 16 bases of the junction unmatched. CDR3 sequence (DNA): TGTGCCAGCAGCCGTGGACTAGCGGGGGAACCGGAAAACTCCACAGATACGCAGTATTTT. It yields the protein CASSRGLAGEPENSTDTQYF.

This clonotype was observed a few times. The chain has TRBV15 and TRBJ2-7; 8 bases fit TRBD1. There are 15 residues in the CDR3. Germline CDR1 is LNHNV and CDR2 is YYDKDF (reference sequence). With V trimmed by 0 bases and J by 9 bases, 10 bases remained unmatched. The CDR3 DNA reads TGTGCCACCAGCAGAGAGGCGGACAGGGTGGAGGGGCAGTACTTC. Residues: CATSREADRVEGQYF. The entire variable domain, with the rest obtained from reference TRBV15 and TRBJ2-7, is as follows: DAMVIQNPRYQVTQFGKPVTLSCSQTLNHNVMYWYQQKSSQAPKLLFHYYDKDFNNEADTPDNFQSRRPNTSFCFLDIRSPGLGDTAMYLCATSREADRVEGQYFGPGTRLTVT.

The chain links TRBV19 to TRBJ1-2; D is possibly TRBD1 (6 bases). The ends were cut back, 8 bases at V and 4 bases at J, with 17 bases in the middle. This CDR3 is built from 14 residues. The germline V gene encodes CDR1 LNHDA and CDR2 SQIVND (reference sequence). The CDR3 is CASGGGRLRYGYTF. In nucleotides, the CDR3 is TGTGCCAGTGGGGGGGGCAGACTACGCTATGGCTACACCTTC.

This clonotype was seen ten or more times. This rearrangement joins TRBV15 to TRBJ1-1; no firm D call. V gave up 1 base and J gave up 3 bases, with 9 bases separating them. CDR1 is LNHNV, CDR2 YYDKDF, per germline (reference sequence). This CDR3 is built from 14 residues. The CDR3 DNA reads TGTGCCACCAGCAGAGTTAAAAGAGACACTGAAGCTTTCTTT. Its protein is CATSRVKRDTEAFF.

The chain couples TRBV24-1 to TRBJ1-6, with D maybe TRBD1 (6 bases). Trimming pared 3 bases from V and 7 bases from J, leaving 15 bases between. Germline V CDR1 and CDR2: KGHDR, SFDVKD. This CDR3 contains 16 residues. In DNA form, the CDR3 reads TGTGCCACCAGTGATACAAGGGGGGTCAACAATTCACCCCTCCACTTT. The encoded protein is CATSDTRGVNNSPLHF.

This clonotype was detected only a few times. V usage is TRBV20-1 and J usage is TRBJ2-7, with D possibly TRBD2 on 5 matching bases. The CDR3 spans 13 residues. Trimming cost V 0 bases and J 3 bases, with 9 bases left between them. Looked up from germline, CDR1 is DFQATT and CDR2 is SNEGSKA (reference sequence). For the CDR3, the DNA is TGCAGTGCTAGAGATCAAGCGGACTACGAGCAGTACTTC. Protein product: CSARDQADYEQYF.

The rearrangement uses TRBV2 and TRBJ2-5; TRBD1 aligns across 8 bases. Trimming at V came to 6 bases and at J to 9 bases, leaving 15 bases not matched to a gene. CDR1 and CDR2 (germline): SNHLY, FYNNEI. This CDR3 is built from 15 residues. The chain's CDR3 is CASRAGGLGNQPQYF. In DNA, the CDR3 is TGTGCCAGCAGGGCAGGGGGCTTAGGCAATCAGCCCCAGTACTTC.

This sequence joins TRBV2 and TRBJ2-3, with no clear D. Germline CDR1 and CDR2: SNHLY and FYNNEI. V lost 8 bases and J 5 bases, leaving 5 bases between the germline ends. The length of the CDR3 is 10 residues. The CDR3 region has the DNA TGTGCCAGCTCAAAAGATACGCAGTATTTT. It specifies CASSKDTQYF.

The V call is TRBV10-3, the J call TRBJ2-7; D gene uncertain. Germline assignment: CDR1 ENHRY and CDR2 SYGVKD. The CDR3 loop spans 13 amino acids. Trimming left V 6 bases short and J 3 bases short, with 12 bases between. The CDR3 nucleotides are TGTGCCATCAGCTTGTCCAGGAGCTACGAGCAGTACTTC. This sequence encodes CAISLSRSYEQYF.

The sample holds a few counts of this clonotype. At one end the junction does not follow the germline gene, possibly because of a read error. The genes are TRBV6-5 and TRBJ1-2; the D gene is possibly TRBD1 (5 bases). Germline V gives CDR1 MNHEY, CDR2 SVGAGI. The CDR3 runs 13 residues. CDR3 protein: CASSYSGAQGESF. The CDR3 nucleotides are TGTGCCAGCAGTTACTCAGGAGCCCAGGGCGAGTCCTTC.

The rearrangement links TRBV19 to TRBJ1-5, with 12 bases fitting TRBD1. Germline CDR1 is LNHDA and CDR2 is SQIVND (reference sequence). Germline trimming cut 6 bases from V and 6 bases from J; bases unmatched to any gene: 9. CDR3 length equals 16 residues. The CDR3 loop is CASRNLGQGASQPQHF. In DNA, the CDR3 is TGTGCCAGTAGAAACCTGGGACAGGGGGCGAGTCAGCCCCAGCATTTT.

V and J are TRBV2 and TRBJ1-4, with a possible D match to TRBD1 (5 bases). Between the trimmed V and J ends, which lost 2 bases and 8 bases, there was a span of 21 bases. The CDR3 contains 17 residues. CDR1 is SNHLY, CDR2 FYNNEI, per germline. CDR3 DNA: TGTGCCAGCAGTGAAAGGACTAGCGGGGGGTCTCCAGAAAAACTGTTTTTT. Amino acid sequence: CASSERTSGGSPEKLFF.

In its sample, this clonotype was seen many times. CDR3 loop: CASSSRQELHSPLHF. Here the CDR3 DNA reads TGTGCCAGCAGTTCCCGACAGGAACTTCATTCACCCCTCCACTTT. The rearrangement joins TRBV7-9 to TRBJ1-6; D is perhaps TRBD1 (6 bases). The V gene lost 6 bases and the J gene lost 8 bases, with 17 bases spanning the gap. This CDR3 contains 15 residues. CDR1 and CDR2 (germline): SEHNR, FQNEAQ (reference sequence).

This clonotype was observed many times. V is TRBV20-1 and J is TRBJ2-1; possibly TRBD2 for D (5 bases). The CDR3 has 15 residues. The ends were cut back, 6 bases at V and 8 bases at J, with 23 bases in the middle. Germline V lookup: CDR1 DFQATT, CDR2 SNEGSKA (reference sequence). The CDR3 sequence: CSAKARERQWDEQFF. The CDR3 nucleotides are TGCAGTGCCAAGGCCAGAGAGCGGCAGTGGGATGAGCAGTTCTTC.

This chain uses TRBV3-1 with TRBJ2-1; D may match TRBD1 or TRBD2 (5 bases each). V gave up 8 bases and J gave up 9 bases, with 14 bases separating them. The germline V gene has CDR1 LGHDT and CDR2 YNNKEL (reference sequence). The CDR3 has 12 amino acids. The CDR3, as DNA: TGTGCCAGCCGAAGCAGGGAGAGTGAGCAGTTCTTC. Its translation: CASRSRESEQFF.

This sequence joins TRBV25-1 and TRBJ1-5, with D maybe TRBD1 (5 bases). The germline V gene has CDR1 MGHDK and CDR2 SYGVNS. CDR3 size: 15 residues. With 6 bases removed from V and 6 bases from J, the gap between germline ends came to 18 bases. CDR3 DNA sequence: TGTGCCAGCAGCTCAATGTCGGGGGGAGGTCAGCCCCAGCATTTT. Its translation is CASSSMSGGGQPQHF.

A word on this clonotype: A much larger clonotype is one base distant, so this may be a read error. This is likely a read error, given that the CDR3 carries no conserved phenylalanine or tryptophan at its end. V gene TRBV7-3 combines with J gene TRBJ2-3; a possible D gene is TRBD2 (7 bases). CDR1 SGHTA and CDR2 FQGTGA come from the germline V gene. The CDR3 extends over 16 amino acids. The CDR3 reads CASSQEFGGRSDTQYS. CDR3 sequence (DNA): TGCGCCAGCAGCCAAGAATTCGGGGGGCGGTCTGATACGCAGTATTCT.